The clone carrying this T cell receptor (beta chain) appeared once. Its antigen is undetermined. Trimming left V 3 bases short and J 6 bases short, with 3 bases between. Germline loops: CDR1 SGDLS, CDR2 YYNGEE. This CDR3 comprises 11 residues. Some clones are missing from TCRdb's copy, which holds only in-frame ones; the method was immunoSEQ multiplex PCR. The sample has over 55,000 clones; 80% are singletons. This entry comes from a study of OX40 agonist ivuxolimab in advanced cancers. Study summary: Head and neck, renal cell, melanoma or hepatocellular carcinoma were the cancers that dose-escalation patients had.

Notes on the study in general: The mean number of expanded clones was higher in CD8+ T cells than in CD4+. Dose levels from 0.1 to 3.0 mg/kg saw CD4+ and CD8+ blood T cells expand clonally by week 6.

The specimen comprised CD4+ or CD8+ T cells sorted from blood, sampled in a trial of the OX40 agonist ivuxolimab. This receptor was obtained from an adult with an advanced solid tumor such as melanoma, head and neck, liver or kidney cancer. The chain recombines TRBV9 with TRBJ2-2, with no clear D. The DNA for the CDR3 is TGTGCCAGCAGCGAACCCGGGGAGCTGTTTTTT. This gives the protein CASSEPGELFF.